The entry below gives a single T cell receptor (beta chain) sequence along with its context. The antigen is not known. This sample is drawn from a study of cytomegalovirus exposure and HLA in healthy donors. The CDR3 covers 14 residues. Per germline, CDR1 SGHNT and CDR2 YYREEE (reference sequence). Trimming took 0 bases from V and 9 from J, leaving 15 bases between them. Primers included in the PCR were 60 Vbeta and 13 Jbeta primers. Repertoires were generated with immunoSEQ multiplex PCR, while TCRdb's copy carries only in-frame clones and drops some. The sample records some 110,000 clones, approximately 60% being singletons. Study-level results: Reports showed the classifier diagnosing cytomegalovirus status with high specificity and sensitivity.

The J gene is TRBJ2-5, the V gene TRBV5-4; D is perhaps TRBD1 (6 bases). The sample consisted of PBMCs. The TCR was taken from a woman aged 25-40 years in good health and CMV-seronegative. The CDR3 coding sequence is TGTGCCAGCAGCTTGGCGGAGACCTCAGGGGCCCAGTACTTC. It encodes CASSLAETSGAQYF.